The 27 T cell receptor beta chains reported below all come from one sample, sequenced in a study of shared clonotypes between healthy human individuals. Some clones are missing from TCRdb's copy, which holds only in-frame ones; the method was immunoSEQ multiplex PCR. This sample has 1 million to 1.3 million clones, with 75% to 80% found just once. Sequenced sample: memory CD4+ T cells from PBMCs. Regarding subset: CD45RA-negative fraction. The receptors originated from a man aged 18 to 29 in good health. Some clones in this sample may be carry-over from other donors' samples.

This clone was seen a single time. The genes are TRBV5-4 and TRBJ2-3; 10 bases match TRBD2. The germline CDR1 and CDR2 sequences are SGHNT and YYREEE (reference sequence). The J segment lost 3 bases and the V segment lost 4 bases, leaving 8 bases of the junction unmatched. This CDR3 comprises 16 residues. The chain's CDR3 is CASSRLSGLATDTQYF. In nucleotides, the CDR3 is TGTGCCAGCAGCCGCCTGTCGGGACTAGCGACAGATACGCAGTATTTT.

The V gene is TRBV7-3, the J gene TRBJ2-1; perhaps D is TRBD1 or TRBD2 (5 bases each). The CDR3 totals 15 residues. CDR1 SGHTA and CDR2 FQGTGA come from the germline V gene. V gave up 1 base and J gave up 8 bases, with 15 bases separating them. For the CDR3, the DNA is TGTGCCAGCAGCTTAAATCCAGGGAGATCGGATGAGCAGTTCTTC. Residues: CASSLNPGRSDEQFF.

This chain connects TRBV2 to TRBJ1-1; D remains unclear. This CDR3 is 13 amino acids long. The germline V gene has CDR1 SNHLY and CDR2 FYNNEI. Deletions cut 8 bases from V and 1 base from J, with 11 bases between. Here the CDR3 DNA reads TGTGCCAGCCGGAATACGGCGAACACTGAAGCTTTCTTT. Protein sequence: CASRNTANTEAFF.

The chain employs TRBV5-6 and TRBJ2-4, with 10 bases that match TRBD2. Per germline, CDR1 SGHDT and CDR2 YYEEEE. This CDR3 is 16 amino acids long. The trim removed 2 bases at V and 3 bases at J, leaving 5 bases unmatched. The CDR3 spells CASSFLAGGGKNIQYF. CDR3 DNA sequence: TGTGCCAGCAGCTTTTTAGCGGGAGGTGGCAAAAACATTCAGTACTTC.

This clone was observed at least ten times. Other DNA sequences in this sample translate to the same CDR3. J is TRBJ2-1 and V is TRBV4-1; D unresolved. The germline CDR1 and CDR2 sequences are MGHRA and YSYEKL. This CDR3 comprises 13 residues. Trimming took off 2 bases at V and 8 bases at J, with 10 bases between the two ends. As DNA, the CDR3 is TGCGCCAGCAGCCAACGTTCTGGGGATGAGCAGTTCTTC. It codes for CASSQRSGDEQFF.

This chain joins TRBV9 and TRBJ2-2, with D perhaps assigned TRBD1 or TRBD2 (5 bases each). V lost 2 bases to trimming and J lost 11 bases, with 16 bases between them. Germline CDR1 SGDLS, CDR2 YYNGEE. The CDR3 is made up of 14 amino acids. CDR3 protein: CASSVTGTPGELFF. The CDR3 DNA reads as TGTGCCAGCAGCGTCACCGGGACGCCTGGAGAGCTGTTTTTT.

This clone was seen only a few times. This sequence joins TRBV7-8 and TRBJ2-5, with a possible D match to TRBD2 (5 bases). V lost 4 bases and J 4 bases, leaving 19 bases between the germline ends. Germline V CDR1 and CDR2: SGHVS, FQNEAQ. This CDR3 has 16 residues. The CDR3 region is CASSSIRSGKRETQYF. CDR3 sequence (DNA): TGTGCCAGCAGCTCCATTAGGTCGGGAAAACGAGAGACCCAGTACTTC.

This chain links TRBV28 with TRBJ2-7; 8 bases align to TRBD1. The CDR3 covers 14 residues. The J segment lost 7 bases and the V segment lost 6 bases, leaving 11 bases of the junction unmatched. Germline lookup yields CDR1 MDHEN and CDR2 SYDVKM. CDR3 sequence: CASSPGQAQGEQYF. The CDR3 coding sequence is TGTGCCAGCAGCCCGGGACAGGCCCAGGGTGAGCAGTACTTC.

The chain combines TRBV30 with TRBJ2-5; D gene unclear. The ends were cut back, 0 bases at V and 4 bases at J, with 9 bases in the middle. CDR3 size: 13 residues. Per the germline V gene, CDR1 is GTSNPN and CDR2 is SVGIG (reference sequence). The CDR3 region has the DNA TGTGCCTGGAGTGTACAAAGTAGAGAGACCCAGTACTTC. This translates into CAWSVQSRETQYF. Looking up the rest from reference TRBV30 and TRBJ2-5 gives the full variable domain: SQTIHQWPATLVQPVGSPLSLECTVEGTSNPNLYWYRQAAGRGLQLLFYSVGIGQISSEVPQNLSASRPQDRQFILSSKKLLLSDSGFYLCAWSVQSRETQYFGPGTRLLVL.

The V call is TRBV4-3, the J call TRBJ2-3; no clear D gene. Germline-derived CDR1 and CDR2 are LGHNA and YSLEER. V lost 0 bases to trimming and J lost 3 bases, with 10 bases between them. The CDR3 runs 15 residues. DNA for the CDR3: TGCGCCAGCAGCCAAGATGCATTGGGGACAGATACGCAGTATTTT. It codes for CASSQDALGTDTQYF.

This chain's CDR3 is CASSLGQGRLTQYF. CDR3 nucleotide sequence: TGCGCCAGCAGCTTAGGACAGGGGAGGTTGACCCAGTACTTC. The V call is TRBV5-1, the J call TRBJ2-5; 9 nucleotides line up with TRBD1. Losses at the gene ends were 2 bases for V and 7 bases for J; bases not matched to a gene: 6. CDR3 length equals 14 residues. Germline V gene sequence: CDR1 SGHRS, CDR2 YFSETQ.

The chain couples TRBV30 to TRBJ2-5; TRBD2 might be the D (5 bases). The CDR3 runs to 11 residues. V lost 5 bases to trimming and J lost 2 bases, with 6 bases between them. Per germline, CDR1 GTSNPN and CDR2 SVGIG (reference sequence). The CDR3 DNA is TGTGCCTGGGGAGGACAAGAGACCCAGTACTTC. Translating it yields CAWGGQETQYF. The whole variable domain, remainder taken from reference TRBV30 and TRBJ2-5, is SQTIHQWPATLVQPVGSPLSLECTVEGTSNPNLYWYRQAAGRGLQLLFYSVGIGQISSEVPQNLSASRPQDRQFILSSKKLLLSDSGFYLCAWGGQETQYFGPGTRLLVL.

This clone was seen a few times. The rearrangement links TRBV18 to TRBJ1-1; no firm D call. Trimming removed 6 bases at V and 6 bases at J, with 17 bases between. The CDR3 has 14 residues. Germline-derived CDR1 and CDR2 are KGHSH and LQKENI. The CDR3 loop is CASSIREEAPEAFF. CDR3 in DNA: TGTGCCAGCTCTATTCGTGAGGAAGCCCCTGAAGCTTTCTTT. The entire variable domain, with the rest obtained from reference TRBV18 and TRBJ1-1, is as follows: NAGVMQNPRHLVRRRGQEARLRCSPMKGHSHVYWYRQLPEEGLKFMVYLQKENIIDESGMPKERFSAEFPKEGPSILRIQQVVRGDSAAYFCASSIREEAPEAFFGQGTRLTVV.

V and J are TRBV28 and TRBJ2-3, with D perhaps matching TRBD1 (6 bases). CDR1 and CDR2 from the germline V gene are MDHEN and SYDVKM. Between the trimmed V and J ends, which lost 7 bases and 2 bases, there was a span of 10 bases. CDR3 size: 13 residues. The CDR3: CASNGQITDTQYF. The CDR3 DNA reads as TGTGCCAGCAATGGACAGATCACAGATACGCAGTATTTT.

The table lists this clone with a count of one. V is TRBV19 and J is TRBJ1-5; D is possibly TRBD1 (5 bases). Germline V gives CDR1 LNHDA, CDR2 SQIVND (reference sequence). This CDR3 has 17 residues. V shed 2 bases and J shed 3 bases, with 17 bases lying between them. This CDR3 reads CASSIRNGKGINQPQHF. Here the CDR3 DNA reads TGTGCCAGTAGTATAAGGAATGGGAAGGGGATCAATCAGCCCCAGCATTTT.

CDR3 DNA: TGTGCCAGCAGTTACAGCCTCACTGAAGCTTTCTTT. This encodes CASSYSLTEAFF. V and J are TRBV2 and TRBJ1-1; D is unresolved. V was clipped by 5 bases and J by 4 bases, with 8 bases between them. There are 12 residues in the CDR3. Germline CDR1 reads SNHLY; CDR2 reads FYNNEI.

This chain uses TRBV5-1 with TRBJ1-4; D is possibly TRBD1 (5 bases). Germline loops: CDR1 SGHRS, CDR2 YFSETQ. V shed 1 base and J shed 7 bases, with 11 bases lying between them. This CDR3 has 14 residues. The CDR3 reads CASSLPGRGEKLFF. The CDR3 DNA sequence: TGCGCCAGCAGCTTGCCAGGGCGGGGTGAAAAACTGTTTTTT.

The V call is TRBV5-4, the J call TRBJ1-2, with 8 bases that match TRBD1. Unmatched junction bases numbered 7, after V lost 1 base and J lost 5 bases. Germline CDR1 is SGHNT and CDR2 is YYREEE (reference sequence). The length of the CDR3 is 15 residues. CDR3 amino acids: CASSLHGQGPYGYTF. In DNA, the CDR3 is TGTGCCAGCAGCTTGCATGGACAGGGACCTTATGGCTACACCTTC.

The J gene is TRBJ2-1, the V gene TRBV28; TRBD2 matches at 12 bases. The CDR3 loop spans 16 amino acids. Germline values: CDR1 MDHEN, CDR2 SYDVKM. The J segment lost 9 bases and the V segment lost 5 bases, leaving 11 bases of the junction unmatched. DNA for the CDR3: TGTGCCAGCAGTACTACCGGACTAGCGGGATTCGGTGAGCAGTTCTTC. This gives the protein CASSTTGLAGFGEQFF.

CDR3 sequence (DNA): TGTGCCAGCAGCCCTCGAGCCAGCTCTGGAAACACCATATATTTT. Protein sequence: CASSPRASSGNTIYF. V is TRBV7-2 and J is TRBJ1-3; D unclear. V was trimmed by 5 bases and J by 0 bases, leaving 11 bases between them. CDR1 and CDR2 from the germline V gene are SGHTA and FQGNSA. There are 15 residues in the CDR3.

This clone was seen once. The gene calls are TRBV19 and TRBJ1-2; TRBD1 might be the D (6 bases). The CDR3 contains 14 residues. Germline lookup yields CDR1 LNHDA and CDR2 SQIVND (reference sequence). Deletions cut 5 bases from V and 5 bases from J, with 15 bases between. The CDR3 reads CASSLSGQPYGYTF. CDR3 DNA sequence: TGTGCCAGTAGTCTTTCCGGACAGCCGTATGGCTACACCTTC.

Of note for this clone: With only one base between it and a far larger clone, this is likely a read error. The chain has TRBV5-8 and TRBJ2-2; 11 nucleotides align to TRBD2. The CDR3 spans 18 residues. Germline V gene lookup returns CDR1 SGHTS and CDR2 YDEGEE. This CDR3 is CTSSLRLAGTLGTGELFF. The CDR3 DNA sequence: TGTACCAGCAGCTTGCGACTAGCGGGGACCTTGGGCACCGGGGAGCTGTTTTTT.

This clone came up a few times. The V call is TRBV2, the J call TRBJ2-5; no clear D. CDR1 and CDR2 (germline): SNHLY, FYNNEI. V was cut by 4 bases and J by 4 bases, with 10 bases left in between. The CDR3 extends over 13 amino acids. The CDR3 DNA follows: TGTGCCAGCAGTGGGGCCGACGGAGAGACCCAGTACTTC. Its translation: CASSGADGETQYF.

This chain joins TRBV10-3 and TRBJ2-5, with 7 nucleotides matching TRBD1. The CDR3 sequence is 15 residues long. Germline CDR1 ENHRY, CDR2 SYGVKD. Trimming at V came to 10 bases and at J to 2 bases, leaving 13 bases not matched to a gene. The DNA of the CDR3 is TGTGCCACCTCCACCCGAGGGGGACAGCAAGAGACCCAGTACTTC. Translation gives CATSTRGGQQETQYF.

The chain recombines TRBV6-6 with TRBJ2-3, with D possibly TRBD2 on 5 matching bases. The ends were cut back, 5 bases at V and 0 bases at J, with 15 bases in the middle. Germline V gene data show CDR1 as MNHNY and CDR2 as SVGAGI (reference sequence). The length of the CDR3 is 16 residues. The CDR3 is CASSRQADLSTDTQYF. The CDR3 nucleotides read TGTGCCAGCAGTAGACAAGCGGACCTTAGCACAGATACGCAGTATTTT.

Details on this clone: A far bigger clonotype differs at one base, so this is likely a read error. Because it lacks the conserved phenylalanine or tryptophan at the end, this CDR3 is likely a read error. The chain has TRBV30 and TRBJ1-5; maybe TRBD1 (5 bases). V dropped 7 bases and J dropped 4 bases, with 11 bases sitting between them. This CDR3 spans 12 amino acids. Germline CDR1 reads GTSNPN; CDR2 reads SVGIG (reference sequence). CDR3 loop: CASGRENQPQHL. The CDR3, as DNA: TGTGCCTCGGGACGGGAGAATCAGCCCCAGCATCTT.

CDR3 protein: CASSLKDTNYEQYF. The CDR3 nucleotides are TGTGCCAGCAGCTTAAAGGACACTAACTACGAGCAGTACTTC. The chain recombines TRBV7-8 with TRBJ2-7; possible D gene TRBD1, 5 bases. The CDR3 sequence is 14 residues long. Trimming removed 2 bases from V and 3 bases from J, with 11 bases in between. Germline values: CDR1 SGHVS, CDR2 FQNEAQ.